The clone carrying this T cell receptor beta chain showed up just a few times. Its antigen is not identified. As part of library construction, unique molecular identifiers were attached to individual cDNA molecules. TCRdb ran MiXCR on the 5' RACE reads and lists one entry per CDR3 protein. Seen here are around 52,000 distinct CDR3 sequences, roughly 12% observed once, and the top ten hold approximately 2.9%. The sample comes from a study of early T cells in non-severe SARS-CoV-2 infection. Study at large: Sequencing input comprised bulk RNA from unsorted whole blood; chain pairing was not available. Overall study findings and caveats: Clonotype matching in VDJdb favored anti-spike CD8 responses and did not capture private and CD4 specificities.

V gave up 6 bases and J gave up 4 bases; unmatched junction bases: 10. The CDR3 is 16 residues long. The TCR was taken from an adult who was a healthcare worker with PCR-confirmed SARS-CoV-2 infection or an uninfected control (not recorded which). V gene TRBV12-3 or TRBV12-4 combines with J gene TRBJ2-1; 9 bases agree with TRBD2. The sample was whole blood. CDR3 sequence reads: CASRLRAGGIYNEQFF. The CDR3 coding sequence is TGTGCCAGCAGACTTAGGGCGGGAGGGATATACAATGAGCAGTTCTTC.